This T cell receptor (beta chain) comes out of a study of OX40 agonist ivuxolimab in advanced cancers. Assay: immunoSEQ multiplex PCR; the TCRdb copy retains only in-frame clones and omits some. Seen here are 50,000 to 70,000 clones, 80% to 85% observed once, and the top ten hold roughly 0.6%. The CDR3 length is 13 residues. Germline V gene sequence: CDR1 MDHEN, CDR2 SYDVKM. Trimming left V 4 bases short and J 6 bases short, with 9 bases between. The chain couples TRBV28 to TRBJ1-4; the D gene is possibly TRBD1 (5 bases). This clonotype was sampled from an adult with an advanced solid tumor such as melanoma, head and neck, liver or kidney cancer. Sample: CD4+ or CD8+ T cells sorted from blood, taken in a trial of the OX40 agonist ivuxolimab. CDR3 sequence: CASSSGGDEKLFF. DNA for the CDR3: TGTGCCAGCAGTTCGGGGGGGGATGAAAAACTGTTTTTT.